This T cell receptor (beta chain) was observed in a study of T-cell memory formation after mild COVID-19. Study findings and constraints: While clones contracting from day 15 to 85 were balanced between CD4 and CD8, later expanders leaned CD4+.

TCRdb analysed the 5' RACE reads with MiXCR anew, one entry per CDR3 protein. This sample has some 440,000 distinct CDR3 sequences; roughly 23% occur once, and the top ten carry around 13%. The table lists this clonotype with a few counts. The target antigen is unknown. The germline gives CDR1 DFQATT, CDR2 SNEGSKA (reference sequence). This CDR3 is built from 15 residues. Trimming removed 2 bases from V and 4 bases from J; junction bases left unmatched: 5. Sample: PBMCs or a T cell subset sorted from them (not recorded which). This TCR was sampled from an adult woman who had mild COVID-19 (a few samples of this study predate the infection). Cell type and time point are not known. This chain links TRBV20-1 with TRBJ1-4; the match to TRBD1 covers 9 bases. The CDR3 loop is CSARNTGGLNEKLFF. DNA for the CDR3: TGCAGTGCTAGAAACACAGGGGGCCTTAATGAAAAACTGTTTTTT.